These 15 T cell receptor beta chains originate from one sample sequenced in a study of vaccination effects on CD4 cells after COVID-19. Produced via immunoSEQ multiplex PCR; TCRdb's table is partial and in-frame only. The data show 70,000 to 85,000 clones, 81% seen once. Sequencing in the ViraFEST assay came after antigen-specific CD4+ T cells had been expanded with viral peptide pools, which were used to stimulate PBMC. The culture ran for roughly ten days before CD4+ T cells were isolated. Everyone in the study got two shots of either the BNT162b2 or mRNA-1273 vaccine. For these receptors, no antigen is known. Material: CD4+ T cells from PBMCs cultured with HCoV-229E spike peptides, obtained after COVID-19 vaccination. The receptors were gathered from a human donor who received a COVID-19 vaccine.

This chain uses TRBV28 with TRBJ1-5, with unresolved D. The CDR3 length is 16 residues. CDR1 MDHEN and CDR2 SYDVKM come from the germline V gene. The V end was cut by 1 base, the J end by 2 bases, with 12 bases between. The CDR3 sequence is CASSLFPLMGNQPQHF. In DNA, the CDR3 is TGTGCCAGCAGTTTATTCCCTTTAATGGGCAATCAGCCCCAGCATTTT.

V gene TRBV5-1 combines with J gene TRBJ2-2, with 8 bases identical to TRBD2. V dropped 2 bases and J dropped 5; count of bases not matched to a gene: 5. This CDR3 spans 15 amino acids. In germline, CDR1 is SGHRS, CDR2 YFSETQ. The CDR3 DNA sequence: TGCGCCAGCAGCTTCTTAGCGGGAACAACCGGGGAGCTGTTTTTT. Amino acids: CASSFLAGTTGELFF.

This clone was seen a few times. The chain employs TRBV5-5 and TRBJ1-3, with TRBD1 matching 8 bases. CDR3 length: 16 residues. Trimming cost V 0 bases and J 4 bases; bases outside gene matches: 6. Germline loops: CDR1 SGHKS, CDR2 YYEKEE (reference sequence). As DNA, the CDR3 is TGTGCCAGCAGCTTGGCCGGACAGGGAATAGGAAACACCATATATTTT. This translates into CASSLAGQGIGNTIYF.

CDR3 in amino acids: CASSLRTGGDAKNIQYF. In DNA, the CDR3 is TGTGCCAGCAGCTTACGAACAGGGGGCGACGCCAAAAACATTCAGTACTTC. The rearrangement links TRBV7-9 to TRBJ2-4; 9 bases line up with TRBD1. Germline trimming cut 2 bases from V and 1 base from J; bases unmatched to any gene: 6. The CDR3 is 17 amino acids. Germline CDR1 reads SEHNR; CDR2 reads FQNEAQ (reference sequence).

This clone was observed a handful of times. The V gene is TRBV3-1 (or the pseudogene TRBV3-2), the J gene TRBJ2-7; 8 bases fit TRBD1. Germline V lookup: CDR1 LGHDT, CDR2 YNNKEL (reference sequence). The CDR3 totals 15 residues. V lost 4 bases to trimming and J lost 0 bases; unmatched junction nucleotides: 5. CDR3 bases: TGTGCCAGCAGCCCGGGGGACAGGAGCTCCTACGAGCAGTACGTC. Protein: CASSPGDRSSYEQYV.

The chain couples TRBV27 to TRBJ2-6; D is uncertain. The CDR3 is 18 amino acids. Germline CDR1 MNHEY, CDR2 SMNVEV (reference sequence). V lost 3 bases and J lost 0, with 15 bases in between. CDR3 loop: CASSFWGVASSGANVLTF. CDR3 nucleotide sequence: TGTGCCAGCAGTTTTTGGGGTGTGGCCAGCTCTGGGGCCAACGTCCTGACTTTC.

J is TRBJ1-1 and V is TRBV10-3; perhaps TRBD1 as D (6 bases). The V gene's germline CDR1 is ENHRY and CDR2 SYGVKD. V shed 3 bases and J shed 7 bases, with 15 bases lying between them. The CDR3 loop spans 14 amino acids. The CDR3 DNA follows: TGTGCCATCAGTGAAGGGGGATCAGACGTTGAAGCTTTCTTT. Translating it yields CAISEGGSDVEAFF.

The chain uses TRBV18 and TRBJ2-7, with D possibly TRBD1 on 5 matching bases. Germline V CDR1 and CDR2: KGHSH, LQKENI. Deletions cut 5 bases from V and 3 bases from J, with 11 bases between. This CDR3 contains 13 residues. In DNA, the CDR3 is TGTGCCAGCTCAAAGGCAGGGTACTACGAGCAGTACGTC. This gives the protein CASSKAGYYEQYV.

The chain combines TRBV11-3 with TRBJ2-2, with 8 bases fitting TRBD1. Trimming cost V 5 bases and J 3 bases; bases outside gene matches: 5. CDR3 length equals 15 residues. Per germline, CDR1 SGHNT and CDR2 YENEEA. CDR3 amino acids: CASSVGQGYTGELFF. DNA for the CDR3: TGTGCCAGCAGCGTTGGACAGGGTTACACCGGGGAGCTGTTTTTT.

The chain has TRBV6-5 and TRBJ1-5; no reliable D call. V lost 5 bases and J 4 bases, leaving 15 bases between the germline ends. The CDR3 spans 15 residues. Germline loops: CDR1 MNHEY, CDR2 SVGAGI. The CDR3 DNA reads as TGTGCCAGCAGTCCCCGAGCAAAAATGAATCAGCCCCAGCATTTT. Its protein is CASSPRAKMNQPQHF.

The chain carries TRBV28 and TRBJ1-4, with D tentatively TRBD1 (6 bases). Trimming removed 2 bases at V and 8 bases at J, with 15 bases between. Germline V CDR1 and CDR2: MDHEN, SYDVKM. The CDR3 has 15 residues. CDR3 sequence: CASSLGTGFREKLFF. In nucleotides, the CDR3 is TGTGCCAGCAGTTTAGGCACAGGGTTTCGGGAAAAACTGTTTTTT.

V gene TRBV10-3 combines with J gene TRBJ1-2; D gene ambiguous. The CDR3 runs to 13 residues. Deletions cut 3 bases from V and 3 bases from J, with 8 bases between. CDR1 and CDR2 (germline): ENHRY, SYGVKD. CDR3: CAISDDPYYGYTF. The CDR3 DNA is TGTGCCATCAGTGATGACCCTTACTATGGCTACACCTTC.

There are a few counts of this clone. The V and J genes are TRBV5-1 and TRBJ2-2; no clear D gene. V lost 1 base, J lost 6 bases, and 16 bases lay in between. This CDR3 has 16 residues. CDR1 and CDR2 (germline): SGHRS, YFSETQ. Written as DNA, the CDR3 is TGCGCCAGCAGCTTGTTGTCACAACCAAAGGCCGGGGAGCTGTTTTTT. Its protein product is CASSLLSQPKAGELFF.

The rearrangement joins TRBV6-5 to TRBJ1-1; no clear D. CDR1 MNHEY and CDR2 SVGAGI come from the germline V gene. CDR3 length equals 12 residues. V gave up 3 bases and J gave up 1 base, with 3 bases separating them. CDR3 in DNA: TGTGCCAGCAGTTATAAGAACACTGAAGCTTTCTTT. Protein: CASSYKNTEAFF.

This chain links TRBV18 with TRBJ1-1; D ambiguous. There are 15 residues in the CDR3. V was cut by 2 bases and J by 1 base, with 11 bases left in between. Germline V CDR1 and CDR2: KGHSH, LQKENI. This CDR3 reads CASSPAKGTNTEAFF. The CDR3 DNA reads TGTGCCAGCTCACCAGCAAAGGGAACGAACACTGAAGCTTTCTTT.